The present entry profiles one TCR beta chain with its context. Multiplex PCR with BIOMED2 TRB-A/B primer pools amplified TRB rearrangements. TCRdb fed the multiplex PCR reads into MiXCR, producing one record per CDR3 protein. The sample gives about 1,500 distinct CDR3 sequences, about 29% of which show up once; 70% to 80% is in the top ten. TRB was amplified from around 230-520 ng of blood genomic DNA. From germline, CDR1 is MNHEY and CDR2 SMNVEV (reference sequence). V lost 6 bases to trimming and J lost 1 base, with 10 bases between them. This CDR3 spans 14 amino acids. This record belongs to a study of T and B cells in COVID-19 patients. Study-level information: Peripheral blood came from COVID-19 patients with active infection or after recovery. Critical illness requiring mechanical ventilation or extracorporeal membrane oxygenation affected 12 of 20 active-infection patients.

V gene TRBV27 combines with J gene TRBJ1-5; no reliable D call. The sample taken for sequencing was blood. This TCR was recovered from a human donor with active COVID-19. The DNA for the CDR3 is TGTGCCAGCAGGAGTGCGTCGAGCAATCAGCCCCAGCATTTT. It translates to CASRSASSNQPQHF.